This is a list of T cell receptor beta chains from one sample in a study of cytomegalovirus exposure and HLA in healthy donors. Profiling relied on immunoSEQ multiplex PCR, and the TCRdb table lists in-frame clones only, not all of them. The sample lists about 160,000 clones, roughly three quarters occurring once. The specimen sequenced was PBMCs. Receptors were obtained from a woman between 50 and 59 years old in good health and CMV-seropositive. Both conserved end residues are part of each CDR3. A D gene is named only where the DNA matches it firmly. For some rows the clone size is stated as once, few or many, or as a class when expanded; others skip it.

j_gene,d_gene,v_gene,abundance,CDR3nt,CDR3aa
TRBJ2-7,TRBD1,TRBV2,few,TGTGCCAGCGATCCGGGACAGCCCCACGAGCAGTACTTC,CASDPGQPHEQYF
TRBJ2-7,TRBD2,TRBV5-4,-,TGTGCCAGCAGCTTGGAGACTAGCAGCAACGAGCAGTACTTC,CASSLETSSNEQYF
TRBJ2-7,TRBD2,TRBV19,-,TGTGCCAGTAAGAAAACTAGCGGGGGATACGAGCAGTACTTC,CASKKTSGGYEQYF
TRBJ2-7,TRBD1,TRBV28,-,TGTGCCAGCAGTCTTCGACAGGGCTCCTACGAGCAGTACTTC,CASSLRQGSYEQYF
TRBJ1-1,TRBD1,TRBV28,-,TGTGCCATCTTTTCGACCGGGACAGAGAACACTGAAGCTTTCTTT,CAIFSTGTENTEAFF
TRBJ1-3,TRBD1,TRBV7-8,-,TGTGCCAGCAGCTTAGTGCTCACAGGGGGCGCCTGGCCCGGAAACACCATATATTTT,CASSLVLTGGAWPGNTIYF
TRBJ1-2,TRBD1,TRBV13,few,TGTGCCAGCAGCCCAAACCGGGACAGCGTCGGCTATGGCTACACCTTC,CASSPNRDSVGYGYTF
TRBJ1-1,-,TRBV7-2,-,TGTGCCAGCAGCTTAACGCAGGGTGTGAACACTGAAGCTTTCTTT,CASSLTQGVNTEAFF
TRBJ2-2,TRBD1,TRBV11-2,-,TGTGCCAGCACAAAAGGGACAGGGGCGGCCGGGGAGCTGTTTTTT,CASTKGTGAAGELFF
TRBJ1-1,-,TRBV11-2,-,TGTGCCAGCAGCCTTTACACTGAAGCTTTCTTT,CASSLYTEAFF
TRBJ1-4,-,TRBV9,few,TGTGCCAGCAGCTACCGGGACACAATAGTTGAAAAACTGTTTTTT,CASSYRDTIVEKLFF
TRBJ2-7,TRBD1,TRBV28,-,TGTGCCAGCAGCCTGGGACAGACTATCTACGAGCAGTACTTC,CASSLGQTIYEQYF
TRBJ2-2,-,TRBV11-3,-,TGTGCCAGCAGCGTAGGGGAGATCGGGGAGCTGTTTTTT,CASSVGEIGELFF
TRBJ2-7,-,TRBV27,few,TGTGCCAGCAGTTTTAAACTAGGCTACGAGCAGTACTTC,CASSFKLGYEQYF
TRBJ1-2,-,TRBV19,-,TGTGCCAGTAGTATTCCCCCTCACGTGACGGGTATCTATGGCTACACCTTC,CASSIPPHVTGIYGYTF
TRBJ2-2,-,TRBV7-2,-,TGTGCCAGCAGCTTAGGGAGAAACACCGGGGAGCTGTTTTTT,CASSLGRNTGELFF
TRBJ1-5,-,TRBV2,-,TGTGCCAGCAGTGAACACATCGGGCAGCCCCAGCATTTT,CASSEHIGQPQHF
TRBJ1-5,-,TRBV30,once,TGTGCCTGGAGTGTGGGGGGGCTCCAGCCCCAGCATTTT,CAWSVGGLQPQHF
TRBJ1-5,TRBD1,TRBV18,-,TGTGCCAGCTCAAAGACAGGGAGCTCCAATCAGCCCCAGCATTTT,CASSKTGSSNQPQHF
TRBJ1-4,TRBD1,TRBV6-1,-,TGTGCCAGCAGTGAGGACAGGGTCAATGAAAAACTGTTTTTT,CASSEDRVNEKLFF
TRBJ1-1,-,TRBV28,-,TGTGCCACCAAACGCACAGCAAACACTGAAGCTTTCTTT,CATKRTANTEAFF
TRBJ1-5,TRBD1,TRBV5-5,-,TGTGCCAGCAGTTTGCAGGGGGCCGATCAGCCCCAGCATTTT,CASSLQGADQPQHF
TRBJ1-1,-,TRBV27,once,TGTGCCAGCTCGAGCGAACTGGAGACTGAAGCTTTCTTT,CASSSELETEAFF
TRBJ2-1,TRBD2,TRBV6-4,-,TGTGCCAGCAGTGGAATAGCGGGAGCCTTGGGGGAGCAGTTCTTC,CASSGIAGALGEQFF
TRBJ2-1,-,TRBV5-1,-,TGCGCCAGCAGCTTGGAGCCCTCAAGGGGCTACAATGAGCAGTTCTTC,CASSLEPSRGYNEQFF
TRBJ1-3,TRBD1,TRBV5-1,-,TGCGCCAGCAGCATCGGACAGGGGGCTGGAAACACCATATATTTT,CASSIGQGAGNTIYF
TRBJ2-7,TRBD1,TRBV28,once,TGTGCCAGCAGTTTATTAAGGTACAGCGGGCTACAGGGGGCTCTTTGGGACGAGCAGTACTTC,CASSLLRYSGLQGALWDEQYF
TRBJ2-1,-,TRBV5-4,-,TGTGCCAGCAGCCCCGGGGGTAGCTCCTACAATGAGCAGTTCTTC,CASSPGGSSYNEQFF
TRBJ1-4,-,TRBV7-9,-,TGTGCCAGCAGCTTAGCGCCGAACAGGCGTTCGGAAAAACTGTTTTTT,CASSLAPNRRSEKLFF
TRBJ1-2,-,TRBV7-8,-,TGTGCCAGCAGCCCACGAGTAGTGGGAGTGAGAGGCTACACCTTC,CASSPRVVGVRGYTF
TRBJ2-7,TRBD2,TRBV7-2,-,TGTGCCAGCCTCAGCGGGGGTAGCGGGTCAATCTACGAGCAGTACTTC,CASLSGGSGSIYEQYF
TRBJ2-6,TRBD1,TRBV4-1,once,TGCGCCAGCAGCCAAGACTTCGGACAGGCGAGCTCTGGGGCCAACGTCCTGACTTTC,CASSQDFGQASSGANVLTF
TRBJ2-1,TRBD2,TRBV4-2,-,TGTGCCAGCAGCCAAGATAGTTGGCGGGAGGGGGGCAATGAGCAGTTCTTC,CASSQDSWREGGNEQFF
TRBJ2-3,TRBD2,TRBV5-1,-,TGCGCCAGCAGCGTAATCGGGGGGACCACAGATACGCAGTATTTT,CASSVIGGTTDTQYF
TRBJ1-1,TRBD1,TRBV11-2,-,TGTGCCAGCAGCCACCGGACAGGGGTGAACACTGAAGCTTTCTTT,CASSHRTGVNTEAFF
TRBJ2-5,TRBD2,TRBV19,-,TGTGCCAGTAGCCCTTCGGGACTAGCGGGGGAAGAGACCCAGTACTTC,CASSPSGLAGEETQYF
TRBJ2-2,TRBD1,TRBV11-3,-,TGTGCCAGCAGCCTGAGGGGGCTAGCCACCGGGGAGCTGTTTTTT,CASSLRGLATGELFF
TRBJ1-1,-,TRBV7-2,-,TGTGCCAGCAGCCGGATCCCGGGGGGAAACACTGAAGCTTTCTTT,CASSRIPGGNTEAFF
TRBJ2-7,TRBD1,TRBV11-2,few,TGTGCCAGCAGCTTAGATCTGGACAGGGGAGGACTCTACGAGCAGTACTTC,CASSLDLDRGGLYEQYF
TRBJ1-2,-,TRBV28,-,TGTGCCAGCAGGCCGGTAGGGGTCGGCTACACCTTC,CASRPVGVGYTF